The clone carrying this T cell receptor beta chain is a singleton in its sample. These data are taken from a study of blood T cell repertoires in COVID-19. Study as a whole: From the United States, Italy and Spain came samples of acute and convalescent COVID-19.

V dropped 0 bases and J dropped 6; count of bases not matched to a gene: 4. This CDR3 region has 14 residues. CDR1 and CDR2 from the germline V gene are GTSNPN and SVGIG (reference sequence). Libraries were prepared by immunoSEQ multiplex PCR; TCRdb keeps only in-frame clonotypes and omits some of them. The sample consists of around 170,000 clones, roughly 81% of them appearing once. The receptor was isolated from a woman of 80 years or more with COVID-19, enrolled during active disease. The sample taken for sequencing was peripheral blood. This rearrangement joins TRBV30 to TRBJ1-3, with 8 bases fitting TRBD1. The CDR3 sequence: CAWSVTGEPNTIYF. CDR3 coding DNA: TGTGCCTGGAGTGTGACAGGGGAACCAAACACCATATATTTT.